This T cell receptor beta chain was captured by sequencing in a study of blood T cell repertoires in COVID-19. The CDR3 length is 14 residues. The V end was cut by 8 bases, the J end by 0 bases, with 10 bases between. Germline CDR1 reads MNHEY; CDR2 reads SMNVEV (reference sequence). Using immunoSEQ multiplex PCR, the repertoire was profiled, and TCRdb retains in-frame clones only, with some absent. The table records approximately 200,000 clones, roughly 83% of them present only once. The receptor was isolated from a woman between 25 and 40 years old who had recovered from COVID-19. Sequencing input: PBMCs or T cells enriched from blood (not recorded which). The rearrangement links TRBV27 to TRBJ2-2; the D is unclear. CDR3 sequence: CASFSLANTGELFF. In DNA form, the CDR3 reads TGTGCCAGCTTTAGTCTCGCGAACACCGGGGAGCTGTTTTTT.